Listed below are T cell receptor beta chains from one sample, sequenced in a study of shared clonotypes between healthy human individuals. Produced via immunoSEQ multiplex PCR; TCRdb's table is partial and in-frame only. The sample lists about 2.4 million clones, 80% to 95% occurring once. Sequenced input: naive CD4+ T cells from PBMCs. The receptors shown here come from a man aged 18 to 35 in good health. Some clones in this sample may be carry-over from other donors' samples. The CDR3 runs from the conserved cysteine through the conserved F or W. Fields, in order: V gene, J gene, clone size, D gene, CDR3 DNA, CDR3 protein. The D gene is left open where the match is weak. Only some rows state a clone size, as once, few, many or a class for expanded clones.

TRBV7-2	TRBJ2-1	.	.	TGTGCCAGCAGCTTTGCGACACTCAATGAGCAGTTCTTC	CASSFATLNEQFF
TRBV5-6	TRBJ2-3	.	.	TGTGCCAGCAGCTACAGCACAGATACGCAGTATTTT	CASSYSTDTQYF
TRBV2	TRBJ1-5	.	.	TGTGCCAGCAGTGAGGGGGGCCCCGTTCAGCCCCAGCATTTT	CASSEGGPVQPQHF
TRBV9	TRBJ1-1	.	TRBD1	TGTGCCAGCAGCACCCGGGACAGAACTATGAACACTGAAGCTTTCTTT	CASSTRDRTMNTEAFF
TRBV7-2	TRBJ2-7	.	.	TGTGCCAGCAGCTTTCGTTCCGGTGAGGAGTACTTC	CASSFRSGEEYF
TRBV19	TRBJ1-5	few	.	TGTGCCAGTAGTTTTGACATGAATAGCAATCAGCCCCAGCATTTT	CASSFDMNSNQPQHF
TRBV19	TRBJ1-5	.	.	TGTGCCAGTAGTATAATTGTGGGCAATCAGCCCCAGCATTTT	CASSIIVGNQPQHF
TRBV7-6	TRBJ1-1	once	.	TGTGCCAGCAGCTCTGAGCTGAACACTGAAGCTTTCTTT	CASSSELNTEAFF
TRBV28	TRBJ2-1	.	.	TGTGCCAGCAGTCGCGACCTGCGTAGCGAGCAGTTCTTC	CASSRDLRSEQFF
TRBV2	TRBJ1-2	.	.	TGTGCCAGCGTGCAGACCACGGGTGGCTACACCTTC	CASVQTTGGYTF
TRBV7-9	TRBJ2-1	.	.	TGTGCCAGCTTAACCATTGGCCTAGCCTACAATGAGCAGTTCTTC	CASLTIGLAYNEQFF
TRBV30	TRBJ1-2	.	.	TGTGCCTGGATCCGGGACATTTATGGCTACACCTTC	CAWIRDIYGYTF
TRBV11-2	TRBJ2-1	.	.	TGTGCCAGCAGCTTAGCGGGAGCCAATGAGCAGTTCTTC	CASSLAGANEQFF
TRBV29-1	TRBJ2-1	.	.	TGCAGCGTAGCCAAGGTCGCCCCCAGGGAAAATGAGCAGTTCTTC	CSVAKVAPRENEQFF
TRBV5-4	TRBJ2-3	.	.	TGTGCCAGCAGCTTGGGGCCACCCGGGGATACGCAGTATTTT	CASSLGPPGDTQYF
TRBV28	TRBJ1-4	.	.	TGTGCCAGCAGTCCCTCCGGGACGTCTAATGAAAAACTGTTTTTT	CASSPSGTSNEKLFF
TRBV5-4	TRBJ1-1	.	.	TGTGCCAGCAGCTTGTGGGCCGGATTGGCGGCTTTCTTT	CASSLWAGLAAFF
TRBV4-1	TRBJ2-5	.	.	TGCGCCAGCAGCAAAGATCCTTCCGGGACGGGGTGGGAAGAGACCCAGTACTTC	CASSKDPSGTGWEETQYF
TRBV12-5	TRBJ2-5	once	.	TGTGCTAGTGGTTTGTATCGGGGAGGTTATGAGACCCAGTACTTC	CASGLYRGGYETQYF
TRBV5-1	TRBJ2-5	.	.	TGCGCCAGCAGCCCCGGGCAGGGCCAAGAGACCCAGTACTTC	CASSPGQGQETQYF
TRBV7-9	TRBJ2-2	.	.	TGTGCCAGCAGCTTAGGCAGTATGGAAGGGACCGGGGAGCTGTTTTTT	CASSLGSMEGTGELFF
TRBV28	TRBJ2-2	.	TRBD2	TGTGCCAGCAGCTTGGGACTAGCGGCGAACACCGGGGAGCTGTTTTTT	CASSLGLAANTGELFF
TRBV28	TRBJ2-1	.	TRBD2	TGTGCCAGCAGTTTACCCGGACTAGCGGCTGGAAATGAGCAGTTCTTC	CASSLPGLAAGNEQFF
TRBV6-6	TRBJ2-2	.	.	TGTGCCAGCAGTTTTGGTTGGGAGCTGTTTTTT	CASSFGWELFF
TRBV4-2	TRBJ1-3	.	.	TGTGCCAGCAGCCGTCGCGGCGGCGGAAACACCATATATTTT	CASSRRGGGNTIYF
TRBV18	TRBJ1-6	.	.	TGTGCCAGCTCACCACCAAACAGGGAATCACCCCTCCACTTT	CASSPPNRESPLHF
TRBV7-9	TRBJ2-1	.	TRBD2	TGTGCCAGCAGCACCTTACGGACTAGCGGGAGTCTAGGGGAGCAGTTCTTC	CASSTLRTSGSLGEQFF
TRBV19	TRBJ1-1	few	TRBD1	TGTGCCTCATCAGGGGGCAGGAACACTGAAGCTTTCTTT	CASSGGRNTEAFF
TRBV9	TRBJ2-7	.	TRBD2	TGTGCCAGCAGCGCCACGGGACTAGCGTCCCACGAGCAGTACTTC	CASSATGLASHEQYF
TRBV14	TRBJ2-2	.	.	TGTGCCAGCAGCCAAGTTCGGGGCATGAGCACCGGGGAGCTGTTTTTT	CASSQVRGMSTGELFF
TRBV19	TRBJ2-1	once	.	TGTGCCAGTAGTATGGGTCAACCATGGGGCGAGCAGTTCTTC	CASSMGQPWGEQFF
TRBV9	TRBJ2-5	.	TRBD2	TGTGCCAGCAGCGTAGGAGTTAGCGGGATCCAAGAGACCCAGTACTTC	CASSVGVSGIQETQYF
TRBV9	TRBJ1-3	.	.	TGTGCCAGCAGCGTAGACCCCCAGGGAGGCACTGGAAACACCATATATTTT	CASSVDPQGGTGNTIYF
TRBV7-2	TRBJ2-7	.	.	TGTGCCAGCAGCTTGCGGAGGGGGCAAGGTGAGCAGTACTTC	CASSLRRGQGEQYF
TRBV7-9	TRBJ1-3	.	.	TGTGCCAGCAGCCAGCCTTTAGACGGGGGAAACACCATATATTTT	CASSQPLDGGNTIYF
TRBV4-1	TRBJ1-1	.	TRBD1	TGCGCCAGCAACAACCCGGCGAGGGGGCGGAATGAAGCTTTCTTT	CASNNPARGRNEAFF
TRBV6-1	TRBJ2-7	.	.	TGTGCCAGCCAAGGGTACTACGAGCAGTACTTC	CASQGYYEQYF
TRBV14	TRBJ2-7	.	TRBD1	TGTGCCAGCAGCCAAGGAGACAGGGTAGGCGAGCAGTACTTC	CASSQGDRVGEQYF
TRBV5-1	TRBJ1-1	.	TRBD1	TGCGCCAGCAGCTTGGACACAGGGGGGACTGAAGCTTTCTTT	CASSLDTGGTEAFF
TRBV6-1	TRBJ2-7	.	TRBD1	TGTGCCAGCAGTGAGACAGGGACCCTTTACTACGAGCAGTACTTC	CASSETGTLYYEQYF
TRBV7-2	TRBJ1-2	few	.	TGTGCCAGCAGCTTAGAGGCGGTGACCTATGGCTACACCTTC	CASSLEAVTYGYTF
TRBV7-2	TRBJ1-5	.	.	TGTGCCAGCAGCTACTTGAGCAATCAGCCCCAGCATTTT	CASSYLSNQPQHF
TRBV2	TRBJ1-1	.	TRBD1	TGTGCCAGGGAGACAGGGGGCAACACTGAAGCTTTCTTT	CARETGGNTEAFF
TRBV28	TRBJ2-7	.	.	TGTGCCAGCAGTACAACAGCAGAGCAGTACTTC	CASSTTAEQYF
TRBV7-2	TRBJ2-2	.	TRBD2	TGTGCCAGCAGCTTGGTGGGACTAAAGAACACCGGGGAGCTGTTTTTT	CASSLVGLKNTGELFF
TRBV7-9	TRBJ1-5	few	.	TGTGCCAGCAGCTTAACAGGGTCCAGCAATCAGCCCCAGCATTTT	CASSLTGSSNQPQHF
TRBV5-1	TRBJ2-5	.	TRBD2	TGCGCCAGCAGCTTCGGACTAGCGGGAGGATATCAAGAGACCCAGTACTTC	CASSFGLAGGYQETQYF
TRBV10-3	TRBJ1-2	.	.	TGTGCCATCAGCTTCGACAGCAGTTATGGCTACACCTTC	CAISFDSSYGYTF
TRBV15	TRBJ2-3	.	.	TGTGCCACCAGCAGACTAACGGGCACAGATACGCAGTATTTT	CATSRLTGTDTQYF
TRBV5-4	TRBJ1-3	.	.	TGTGCCAGCAGTAGGGGGGGCGCAGGAAACACCATATATTTT	CASSRGGAGNTIYF
TRBV25-1	TRBJ1-1	.	TRBD1	TGTGCCAGCACTCGCACAGGGGGGGGGACTGAAGCTTTCTTT	CASTRTGGGTEAFF